These 12 T cell receptor beta chains came from one sample sequenced in a study of blood T cells in healthy people across ages. For the second PCR, which ran for about 7 to 11 cycles, a sample-barcoded 5' primer and a J-beta primer mix were used. Each CDR3 protein is one row after TCRdb ran MiXCR on the 5' RACE reads. The sample contains about 1.7 million distinct CDR3 sequences, approximately 30% of which appear only once. The sample comprised blood. All receptors derive from a woman aged 30 to 39 in good health.

Turning to this clonotype: Relative to the germline gene, one junction end is altered; a read error may explain this. This chain links TRBV7-2 with TRBJ1-2, with TRBD1 as a possible D gene (5 bases). The CDR3 sequence is 14 residues long. Germline CDR1 SGHTA, CDR2 FQGNSA. The CDR3 DNA reads as TGTGCCAGCACCACGAACACAGGCGTCAATGGCCACACCTTC. This translates into CASTTNTGVNGHTF.

This clonotype was seen a few times. The chain combines TRBV15 with TRBJ2-3; TRBD2 agrees at 7 bases. With 0 bases clipped from V and 3 bases from J, the junction kept 3 bases outside the gene matches. The V gene's germline CDR1 is LNHNV and CDR2 YYDKDF (reference sequence). The CDR3 consists of 15 residues. This CDR3 is CATSRDGRGTDTQYF. CDR3 nucleotides: TGTGCCACCAGCAGAGATGGGCGGGGGACAGATACGCAGTATTTT.

The chain carries TRBV20-1 and TRBJ1-5, with TRBD1 as a possible D gene (6 bases). This CDR3 region has 15 residues. The V end was cut by 1 base, the J end by 3 bases, with 13 bases between. The germline V gene has CDR1 DFQATT and CDR2 SNEGSKA (reference sequence). The DNA of the CDR3 is TGCAGTGCTAGAGGGACGGCAGGGGACAATCAGCCCCAGCATTTT. It codes for CSARGTAGDNQPQHF.

The chain is built from TRBV29-1 and TRBJ2-7, with 9 bases matching TRBD2. CDR1 SQVTM and CDR2 ANQGSEA come from the germline V gene. The CDR3 contains 17 residues. The V and J ends lost 6 bases and 3 bases, in that order; junction bases with no gene match: 18. CDR3 nucleotides: TGCAGCGTAAAACCGGGACTAGCAAGAGGGGACGGCTACGAGCAGTACTTC. This gives the protein CSVKPGLARGDGYEQYF.

The chain couples TRBV20-1 to TRBJ2-5; 11 positions match TRBD2. The CDR3 consists of 14 residues. Germline CDR1 reads DFQATT; CDR2 reads SNEGSKA (reference sequence). V trimming: 5 bases; J trimming: 5 bases; junction bases outside the gene matches: 7. CDR3 amino acids: CSAPTSGESETQYF. CDR3 DNA: TGCAGTGCTCCGACTAGCGGGGAGAGTGAGACCCAGTACTTC.

The chain recombines TRBV28 with TRBJ2-5, with 10 nucleotides matching TRBD2. The CDR3 loop spans 17 amino acids. Germline assignment: CDR1 MDHEN and CDR2 SYDVKM. Trimming took 3 bases from V and 5 from J; bases not matched to a gene: 12. This chain's CDR3 is CASSFSALAGGGETQYF. The CDR3 bases are TGTGCCAGCAGTTTCTCTGCCTTAGCGGGGGGAGGGGAGACCCAGTACTTC.

This clonotype was recorded many times. CDR3 DNA: TGTGCCAGCACCCGACAAGGGGTTCAAGAGACCCAGTACTTC. It translates to CASTRQGVQETQYF. The chain uses TRBV6-6 and TRBJ2-5, with D possibly TRBD1 on 5 matching bases. Germline CDR1 MNHNY, CDR2 SVGAGI (reference sequence). CDR3 length equals 14 residues. V was cut by 7 bases and J by 2 bases, with 14 bases left in between.

CDR3 DNA: TGTGCCATCTCGGAGAGCGGGGGACCCACAGATACGCAGTATTTT. This translates into CAISESGGPTDTQYF. The chain is built from TRBV10-3 and TRBJ2-3; 8 bases line up with TRBD2. The CDR3 totals 15 residues. Germline V gives CDR1 ENHRY, CDR2 SYGVKD. The ends lost 8 bases at V and 2 bases at J; junction bases unmatched: 9.

In its sample, this clonotype was seen a few times. The J gene is TRBJ1-5, the V gene TRBV24-1; no clear D. The CDR3 spans 17 residues. V was pared by 4 bases and J by 0 bases, with 15 bases between. CDR1 is KGHDR, CDR2 SFDVKD, per germline. DNA for the CDR3: TGTGCCACCAGTGACTCTACAAGGCCGGATAGCAATCAGCCCCAGCATTTT. Translation: CATSDSTRPDSNQPQHF.

The gene calls are TRBV29-1 and TRBJ1-4, with D unclear. From germline, CDR1 is SQVTM and CDR2 ANQGSEA. Trimming left V 4 bases short and J 12 bases short, with 18 bases between. The CDR3 is 13 amino acids. The CDR3 DNA reads as TGCAGCGTTGGGGAGACACGGAACGACCAACTGTTTTTT. Its translation: CSVGETRNDQLFF.

The sample holds many counts of this clonotype. This sequence joins TRBV4-1 and TRBJ2-7, with D unclear. The germline V gene has CDR1 MGHRA and CDR2 YSYEKL. This CDR3 is 15 amino acids long. Trimming left V 3 bases short and J 1 base short, with 13 bases between. CDR3 in amino acids: CASSHAKARSYEQYF. In nucleotides, the CDR3 is TGCGCCAGCAGCCATGCTAAGGCTAGGTCCTACGAGCAGTACTTC.

This clonotype turned up a few times. V and J are TRBV29-1 and TRBJ2-7, with D unresolved. The germline gives CDR1 SQVTM, CDR2 ANQGSEA. Trimming took 0 bases from V and 1 from J, leaving 10 bases between them. The CDR3 is made up of 14 amino acids. CDR3 DNA: TGCAGCGTTGAAGACAGGCCAAGGTCCTACGAGCAGTACTTC. Translated, it gives CSVEDRPRSYEQYF.